The 12 T cell receptor beta chains below were found in one sample sequenced in a study of blood T cells in healthy people across ages. Sample-barcoded 5' priming and a J-beta primer mix drove a second PCR of about 6 to 12 cycles. Each CDR3 protein gets one entry after TCRdb re-called the 5' RACE reads with MiXCR. The sample has some 1.5 million distinct CDR3 sequences, approximately 30% seen once; the top ten hold 7.7%. What was sequenced was blood. The receptors come from a woman aged 25-40 years in good health.

The V call is TRBV7-4, the J call TRBJ1-2; no firm D call. V was clipped by 4 bases and J by 8 bases, with 5 bases between them. CDR3 size: 10 residues. The germline gives CDR1 SGHVT, CDR2 SQSDAQ. The CDR3 DNA reads as TGTGCCAGCAGCTCCTCCGGCTACACCTTC. As protein: CASSSSGYTF. Together with reference TRBV7-4 and TRBJ1-2, the CDR3 gives the full variable domain: GAGVSQSPRYKVAKRGRDVALRCDSISGHVTLYWYRQTLGQGSEVLTYSQSDAQRDKSGRPSGRFSAERPERSVSTLKIQRTEQGDSAVYLCASSSSGYTFGSGTRLTVV.

This clonotype has just a few counts. The V gene is TRBV7-9, the J gene TRBJ2-1, with a weak D call TRBD2 (5 bases). This CDR3 region has 13 residues. V gave up 6 bases and J gave up 9 bases, with 15 bases separating them. CDR1 and CDR2 (germline): SEHNR, FQNEAQ (reference sequence). The DNA for the CDR3 is TGTGCCAGCAGTTCGAGGGTCCCCACTGAGCAGTTCTTC. Amino acids: CASSSRVPTEQFF.

V usage is TRBV7-2 and J usage is TRBJ2-1, with 9 bases identical to TRBD2. V lost 1 base and J lost 6; bases outside the gene matches: 13. Germline V gene lookup returns CDR1 SGHTA and CDR2 FQGNSA. The CDR3 loop spans 18 amino acids. The CDR3 DNA reads as TGTGCCAGCAGCTTAGTCTTTGCGGGAGGGGCCCTTGGCAATGAGCAGTTCTTC. Translated: CASSLVFAGGALGNEQFF.

This clonotype was seen more than once but under ten times. CDR3 sequence (DNA): TGCGCCAGCAGCTTGTCGACTAGCGGGATGTCTGAGCAGTTCTTC. Its translation: CASSLSTSGMSEQFF. The rearrangement joins TRBV5-1 to TRBJ2-1; 11 nucleotides align to TRBD2. Germline CDR1 and CDR2: SGHRS and YFSETQ. V lost 1 base to trimming and J lost 9 bases; unmatched junction nucleotides: 6. This CDR3 comprises 15 residues.

Many counts were recorded for this clonotype. The V call is TRBV29-1, the J call TRBJ1-2, with 7 bases identical to TRBD1. The CDR3 runs to 12 residues. The junction had 5 bases not matched to a gene; V was cut back by 2 bases and J by 8 bases. Germline V gene data show CDR1 as SQVTM and CDR2 as ANQGSEA. The CDR3 region has the DNA TGCAGCGTTGAACAGGGGGTCTGGGGCTACACCTTC. It specifies CSVEQGVWGYTF. Using reference TRBV29-1 and TRBJ1-2 for the parts outside the CDR3, the full variable domain is SAVISQKPSRDICQRGTSLTIQCQVDSQVTMMFWYRQQPGQSLTLIATANQGSEATYESGFVIDKFPISRPNLTFSTLTVSNMSPEDSSIYLCSVEQGVWGYTFGSGTRLTVV.

The rearrangement joins TRBV11-2 to TRBJ1-1; possibly TRBD1 for D (5 bases). The CDR3 consists of 14 residues. CDR1 and CDR2 from the germline V gene are SGHAT and FQNNGV. V shed 3 bases and J shed 5 bases, with 13 bases lying between them. CDR3 loop: CASSFALTDTEAFF. The CDR3 DNA reads TGTGCCAGCAGCTTTGCCTTGACAGATACTGAAGCTTTCTTT.

This clonotype was observed at least ten times. The gene calls are TRBV28 and TRBJ2-3; tentatively, D is TRBD2 (6 bases). The germline V gene has CDR1 MDHEN and CDR2 SYDVKM. Between the trimmed V and J ends, which lost 8 bases and 6 bases, there was a span of 21 bases. The CDR3 is made up of 15 amino acids. The CDR3 region is CASVQRVQQRDTQYF. The CDR3, as DNA: TGTGCCAGCGTCCAGCGGGTACAACAACGGGATACGCAGTATTTT.

This clonotype appeared many times. The chain uses TRBV7-2 and TRBJ2-4; tentative D call: TRBD2 (5 bases). V was shortened by 1 base and J by 6 bases, with 7 bases between the two germline ends. Germline V gene sequence: CDR1 SGHTA, CDR2 FQGNSA. This CDR3 has 13 amino acids. The CDR3 bases are TGTGCCAGCAGCTTAGAGGCGGGAAACATTCAGTACTTC. This sequence encodes CASSLEAGNIQYF.

This clonotype came up a few times. The genes are TRBV10-2 and TRBJ1-2; D may be TRBD1 (5 bases). This CDR3 spans 15 amino acids. With 4 bases removed from V and 0 bases from J, the gap between germline ends came to 12 bases. CDR1 and CDR2 from the germline V gene are WSHSY and SAAADI. CDR3 loop: CASSGTGVTNYGYTF. In DNA, the CDR3 is TGCGCCAGCAGTGGCACAGGAGTGACTAACTATGGCTACACCTTC.

This clonotype was recorded a few times. Compared with germline, one end of the junction differs, possibly owing to a read error. The chain is built from TRBV12-3 or TRBV12-4 and TRBJ2-3; 7 nucleotides align to TRBD2. The CDR3 consists of 15 residues. CDR3 DNA: TGTGCCGGCAGTTTAGCGGCTAGCGGCAGAGATACGCAGTATTTT. Its translation: CAGSLAASGRDTQYF.

For the CDR3, the DNA is TGTGCCAGCAGGCTTCAGGAGGGTAGCACCGGGGAGCTGTTTTTT. The encoded protein is CASRLQEGSTGELFF. This chain links TRBV7-3 with TRBJ2-2; tentative D call: TRBD2 (6 bases). Germline V gene lookup returns CDR1 SGHTA and CDR2 FQGTGA. V gave up 6 bases and J gave up 4 bases, with 15 bases separating them. The CDR3 runs to 15 residues.

On this clonotype itself: At one of its ends the junction is not consistent with the germline gene, which may arise from a read error. The rearrangement links TRBV2 to TRBJ2-3; TRBD2 is a possible D gene (5 bases). This CDR3 region has 12 residues. CDR1 SNHLY and CDR2 FYNNEI come from the germline V gene. DNA for the CDR3: TGTACCAGCGGACCAGTGGAAGATACGCAGTATTTT. It yields the protein CTSGPVEDTQYF.